Described below is a single T cell receptor (beta chain) sequence and its context. At least ten counts were recorded for this clonotype. Its antigen remains undetermined. Per-base quality was not reported, and no clone a single base away is much larger than it. The record originates from a study of prognosis after radiotherapy for stage I lung cancer (dated by TCRdb to the early 2020s). Study-wide context: Between April 2018 and early 2019, 20 or so patients with stage I NSCLC were enrolled in Nanjing, China. Tumor histology was squamous cell carcinoma in more than five patients and adenocarcinoma in about a dozen. In fourteen patients the disease was a newly diagnosed primary stage I lung tumor, whereas several had oligometastatic NSCLC following surgical resection of the primary tumor. For each of the approximately 20 patients, one blood sample was taken before SBRT and one after, so the study sequenced some 40 samples in total. Ages in the cohort of some 13 men and over 5 women ranged from about 50 to 90 years, with a median of 74. Every patient was regarded as medically inoperable, because of comorbidities in about 12 cases and refusal of surgery in roughly 7 cases. After SBRT, distant metastases developed in about 20% of the 19 patients at a median of 7 months, while the remaining 15 patients had no significant progression. SBRT was given in 3 to 5 fractions with a biologically effective dose of at least 100 Gy, using image-guided IMRT or VMAT. This study profiled peripheral blood TCR beta repertoires from stage I NSCLC patients before and after stereotactic body radiotherapy and linked the repertoires to distant failure. Concurrent therapy was not administered to any patient alongside SBRT. Overall study results and their limits: Unique TCR clone counts fell after SBRT (median 10,088 before versus several thousand after; Wilcoxon paired P=0.011). No determination of tumor specificity was made for expanded TCR clones. All reported P values were unadjusted for multiple comparisons. The study was limited by its small cohort and short follow-up, and the findings require independent validation. Differences by metastasis status were reportedly seen in TRBV and TRBJ usage frequencies, involving two V genes at baseline and, after SBRT, roughly ten V genes and two J genes. Post-SBRT Shannon entropy and its change from baseline were lower in patients who developed distant metastases; baseline Shannon entropy was not associated with metastases.

No patient had a history of other malignancies or prior chemotherapy or radiotherapy, and all had node-negative disease on CT and PET/CT. About 6.2 milliliters of peripheral venous blood were drawn into EDTA tubes at each of two time points. Ficoll-Paque Plus density-gradient centrifugation was used to isolate PBMCs. Right after collection, samples were placed at -80 degrees C and kept there until analysis. The junction carries 12 bases between V and J, which are trimmed by 3 bases and 7 bases respectively. The germline V gene (reference sequence) specifies DFQATT as CDR1 and SNEGSKA as CDR2. From its cysteine to its phenylalanine, the CDR3 spans 12 amino acids. Only the CDR3 DNA is retained, 36 bases long and in frame from the first base. Two rounds of multiplex PCR were used to amplify the TCR beta CDR3 region from genomic DNA. In the first PCR round, primers specific to each TRBV and TRBJ gene were used, and the primer sequences were filed in Chinese patent CN105087789A. Universal primers were used in the second round of PCR. The Roche High Pure PCR Template Preparation Kit was used to extract genomic DNA from the frozen PBMCs. An Illumina HiSeq 3000 was used to sequence the libraries paired-end with 151 bp reads. Processing in the source paper ran as follows. Raw reads lacking the multiplex PCR primer sequences were removed with CutAdapt. High-quality paired reads were merged into contigs with PEAR. TRB V, D and J gene segments were assigned to each contig with MiXCR by alignment to reference sequences. To remove sequencing errors, CDR3 sequences were clustered according to base quality and sequence similarity. Shannon entropy normalized by the natural log of productive TCR sequence number was used as the measure of diversity. Clonality was defined as one minus Shannon entropy divided by the natural log of the number of unique clonotypes. Using the Youden index from ROC curves, the researchers picked the repertoire-metric cut-offs for progression-free survival, and all analyses were carried out in R 3.5.3. TCRdb itself trimmed the public reads at Q25 with fastp, ran MiXCR and retained productive beta chains. CDR3 protein duplicates are merged, each entry listing the most common genes and DNA. The V and J calls were determined by TCRdb, not by the authors. This sample has 38,000 or so distinct CDR3 sequences in its table, and roughly 25% of those were observed once. The top ten constitute 25% to 30% of the sample.

The source is a donor over 45 with non-small cell lung cancer. The source was PBMCs, collected before or after stereotactic body radiation therapy (not recorded which). Recombination linked TRBV20-1 to TRBJ2-5; the best D guess is TRBD2, with 5 bases matching. At the DNA level, the sequence is TGCAGTGCTAGGAGTCTAGCAGGGACCCAGTACTTC. It translates as CSARSLAGTQYF.